The 20 T cell receptor beta chains given below trace back to one sample, sequenced in a study of T cells after somatic rescue of genetic block. Clones were read by immunoSEQ multiplex PCR, and TCRdb kept only the in-frame ones, dropping some. The sample carries about 68,000 clones, 85% to 95% recorded once. Sequenced input: peripheral blood mononuclear cells (PBMCs). Receptors originate from a middle-aged man.

This clone came up a few times. The V call is TRBV19, the J call TRBJ2-7, with D perhaps given as TRBD1 or TRBD2 (5 bases each). The V end was cut by 3 bases, the J end by 4 bases, with 13 bases between. CDR1 LNHDA and CDR2 SQIVND come from the germline V gene (reference sequence). The CDR3 has 14 residues. The CDR3: CASSIGASGYEQYF. In DNA form, the CDR3 reads TGTGCCAGTAGTATCGGGGCTAGTGGGTACGAGCAGTACTTC. Supplemented by reference TRBV19 and TRBJ2-7, the full variable domain reads DGGITQSPKYLFRKEGQNVTLSCEQNLNHDAMYWYRQDPGQGLRLIYYSQIVNDFQKGDIAEGYSVSREKKESFPLTVTSAQKNPTAFYLCASSIGASGYEQYFGPGTRLTVT.

V is TRBV19 and J is TRBJ1-5; D is unresolved. The CDR3 is made up of 13 amino acids. The V and J ends lost 5 bases and 9 bases respectively, with 14 bases between them. The V gene's germline CDR1 is LNHDA and CDR2 SQIVND (reference sequence). The CDR3 DNA reads TGTGCCAGTAGTGGACCGCGGCAAGGGCCCCAGCATTTT. Translation: CASSGPRQGPQHF.

This clone was counted between two and nine times. The chain uses TRBV9 and TRBJ1-1; no firm D call. Germline CDR1 reads SGDLS; CDR2 reads YYNGEE. The CDR3 runs 14 residues. Trimming stripped 2 bases from V and 1 base from J, with 9 bases between. The CDR3 region is CASSVTVKNTEAFF. CDR3 sequence (DNA): TGTGCCAGCAGCGTCACGGTGAAGAACACTGAAGCTTTCTTT.

The chain couples TRBV11-2 to TRBJ2-3; 7 positions match TRBD2. Germline V gene data show CDR1 as SGHAT and CDR2 as FQNNGV. V trimming: 7 bases; J trimming: 2 bases; junction bases outside the gene matches: 12. CDR3 length: 16 amino acids. The CDR3 sequence: CASTRGDYFNTDTQYF. Written as DNA, the CDR3 is TGTGCCAGCACACGGGGGGACTACTTTAACACAGATACGCAGTATTTT.

The gene calls are TRBV12-5 and TRBJ2-3; weak D call: TRBD1 (5 bases). V lost 0 bases, J lost 2 bases, and 18 bases lay in between. From germline, CDR1 is LGHNT and CDR2 FRNRAP. There are 18 residues in the CDR3. The CDR3 nucleotides are TGTGCTAGTGGTTTGGTACTGATTCAGGGCCGAGCCACAGATACGCAGTATTTT. Translation: CASGLVLIQGRATDTQYF.

This chain joins TRBV10-3 and TRBJ2-7; possible D gene TRBD1, 7 bases. The CDR3 consists of 15 residues. Germline CDR1 reads ENHRY; CDR2 reads SYGVKD. V lost 0 bases to trimming and J lost 5 bases, with 14 bases between them. In DNA form, the CDR3 reads TGTGCCATCAGTGAGTCGGGCGGGACAGTTGACGAGCAGTACTTC. Translating it yields CAISESGGTVDEQYF.

The J gene is TRBJ2-1, the V gene TRBV18, with 12 positions matching TRBD2. With 2 bases clipped from V and 7 bases from J, the junction kept 3 bases outside the gene matches. This CDR3 is 15 amino acids long. Germline values: CDR1 KGHSH, CDR2 LQKENI. In DNA, the CDR3 is TGTGCCAGCTCACCAAGACTAGCGGGAGCAAATGAGCAGTTCTTC. Protein: CASSPRLAGANEQFF.

CDR3 sequence: CASSRRQGANEKLFF. CDR3 bases: TGTGCCAGTAGTCGCAGACAGGGGGCTAATGAAAAACTGTTTTTT. V is TRBV19 and J is TRBJ1-4, with 9 bases aligning to TRBD1. The CDR3 runs 15 residues. Germline V gene lookup returns CDR1 LNHDA and CDR2 SQIVND (reference sequence). The ends lost 5 bases at V and 3 bases at J; junction bases unmatched: 4.

The chain employs TRBV27 and TRBJ2-6; 9 positions match TRBD2. The CDR3 covers 21 residues. Losses at the gene ends were 1 base for V and 0 bases for J; bases not matched to a gene: 13. CDR1 is MNHEY and CDR2 is SMNVEV in the germline V gene (reference sequence). The DNA for the CDR3 is TGTGCCAGCAGTTTATTCACAGCGGGAGGTCGCCGAGACTCTGGGGCCAACGTCCTGACTTTC. Encoded protein: CASSLFTAGGRRDSGANVLTF.

The rearrangement uses TRBV6-5 and TRBJ2-2; D is perhaps TRBD1 or TRBD2 (5 bases each). Germline CDR1 is MNHEY and CDR2 is SVGAGI. Between the trimmed V and J ends, which lost 6 bases and 1 base, there was a span of 9 bases. The CDR3 covers 14 residues. This CDR3 reads CASSRDLNTGELFF. CDR3 in DNA: TGTGCCAGCAGCCGGGACCTGAACACCGGGGAGCTGTTTTTT.

This clone came up a few times. The junction shows a germline mismatch at one end, possibly a read error. This chain links TRBV7-7 with TRBJ2-7; TRBD1 matches 9 bases. Germline CDR1 reads SSHAT; CDR2 reads FNYEAQ (reference sequence). The CDR3 totals 15 residues. In DNA, the CDR3 is TGTGCTAGCAGGGGACAGGGATCCCCTCCCTACGAGCAGTACTTC. Amino acids: CASRGQGSPPYEQYF.

V usage is TRBV18 and J usage is TRBJ1-4; tentatively, D is TRBD1 (5 bases). This CDR3 comprises 15 residues. V lost 4 bases to trimming and J lost 0 bases, with 9 bases between them. Germline CDR1 reads KGHSH; CDR2 reads LQKENI. The CDR3 spells CASSRGQSTNEKLFF. In DNA form, the CDR3 reads TGTGCCAGCTCACGGGGCCAGTCAACTAATGAAAAACTGTTTTTT.

The rearrangement links TRBV27 to TRBJ1-2; D is unresolved. V lost 2 bases and J 1 base, leaving 8 bases between the germline ends. Germline values: CDR1 MNHEY, CDR2 SMNVEV (reference sequence). This CDR3 comprises 14 residues. The CDR3 protein is CASSLRVGNYGYTF. Written as DNA, the CDR3 is TGTGCCAGCAGTTTACGGGTTGGTAACTATGGCTACACCTTC.

This chain joins TRBV19 and TRBJ1-1; D remains unclear. The V end was cut by 2 bases, the J end by 3 bases, with 10 bases between. Germline CDR1 is LNHDA and CDR2 is SQIVND (reference sequence). The CDR3 has 14 residues. The DNA for the CDR3 is TGTGCCAGTAGTATAAGCAGGCCTGACACTGAAGCTTTCTTT. The encoded protein is CASSISRPDTEAFF.

The chain employs TRBV30 and TRBJ2-1; maybe TRBD2 (7 bases). In germline, CDR1 is GTSNPN, CDR2 SVGIG (reference sequence). V gave up 8 bases and J gave up 0 bases, with 11 bases separating them. The CDR3 sequence is 13 residues long. As DNA, the CDR3 is TGTGCCGGACGGGGGGCCTCCTACAATGAGCAGTTCTTC. Its protein product is CAGRGASYNEQFF. Filled out from reference TRBV30 and TRBJ2-1, the complete variable domain reads SQTIHQWPATLVQPVGSPLSLECTVEGTSNPNLYWYRQAAGRGLQLLFYSVGIGQISSEVPQNLSASRPQDRQFILSSKKLLLSDSGFYLCAGRGASYNEQFFGPGTRLTVL.

The chain employs TRBV29-1 and TRBJ2-3, with 7 bases matching TRBD1. Germline V lookup: CDR1 SQVTM, CDR2 ANQGSEA. V gave up 0 bases and J gave up 4 bases; unmatched junction bases: 4. CDR3 length: 14 residues. CDR3 loop: CSVEDRQGADTQYF. The CDR3 coding sequence is TGCAGCGTTGAAGATCGGCAGGGGGCAGATACGCAGTATTTT.

This chain links TRBV4-3 with TRBJ1-4; TRBD1 is a possible D gene (5 bases). CDR1 and CDR2 from the germline V gene are LGHNA and YSLEER. The CDR3 is made up of 13 amino acids. V was pared by 1 base and J by 5 bases, with 5 bases between. CDR3 DNA: TGCGCCAGCAGCCAAGGGGGGAATGAAAAACTGTTTTTT. Its translation is CASSQGGNEKLFF.

DNA of the CDR3: TGTGCCAGCAGCCAAAGAAGCCAGGGGAAGAATCAGCCCCAGCATTTT. It translates to CASSQRSQGKNQPQHF. The chain carries TRBV7-8 and TRBJ1-5; D possibly corresponds to TRBD1 (6 bases). The CDR3 consists of 16 residues. The ends were cut back, 5 bases at V and 4 bases at J, with 18 bases in the middle. Germline CDR1 reads SGHVS; CDR2 reads FQNEAQ.

The genes are TRBV4-1 and TRBJ1-1; D unresolved. CDR3 length equals 15 residues. Germline lookup yields CDR1 MGHRA and CDR2 YSYEKL. V lost 1 base and J lost 0, with 9 bases in between. The CDR3, as DNA: TGCGCCAGCAGCCAAGTAGGGAGGATGAACACTGAAGCTTTCTTT. Residues: CASSQVGRMNTEAFF.

In its sample, this clone was seen once. J is TRBJ2-1 and V is TRBV5-4; 13 bases line up with TRBD2. The length of the CDR3 is 15 residues. With 5 bases clipped from V and 5 bases from J, the junction kept 4 bases outside the gene matches. Per germline, CDR1 SGHNT and CDR2 YYREEE (reference sequence). CDR3: CASRKLAGGHNEQFF. The CDR3 DNA reads as TGTGCCAGCAGGAAACTAGCGGGAGGGCACAATGAGCAGTTCTTC.